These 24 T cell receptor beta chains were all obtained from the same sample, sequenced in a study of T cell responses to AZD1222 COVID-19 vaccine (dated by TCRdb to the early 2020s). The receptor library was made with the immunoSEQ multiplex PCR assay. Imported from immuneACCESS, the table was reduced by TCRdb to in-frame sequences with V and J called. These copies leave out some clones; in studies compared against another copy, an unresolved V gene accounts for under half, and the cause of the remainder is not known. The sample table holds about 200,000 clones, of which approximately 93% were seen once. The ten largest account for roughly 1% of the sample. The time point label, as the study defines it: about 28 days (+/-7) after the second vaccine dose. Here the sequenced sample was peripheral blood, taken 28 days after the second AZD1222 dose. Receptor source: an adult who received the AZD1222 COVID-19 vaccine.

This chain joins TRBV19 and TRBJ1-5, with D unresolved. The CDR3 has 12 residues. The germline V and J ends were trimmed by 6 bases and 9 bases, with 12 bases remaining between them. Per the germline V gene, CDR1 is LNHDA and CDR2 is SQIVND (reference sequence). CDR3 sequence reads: CASRDPLGPQHF. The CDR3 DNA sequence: TGTGCCAGTAGGGACCCCTTGGGGCCCCAGCATTTT.

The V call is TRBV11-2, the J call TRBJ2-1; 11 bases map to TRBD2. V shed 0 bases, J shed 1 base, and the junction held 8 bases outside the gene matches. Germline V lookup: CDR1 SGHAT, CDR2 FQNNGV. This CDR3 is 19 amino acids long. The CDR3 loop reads CASSLDISSGGLSYNEQFF. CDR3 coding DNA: TGTGCCAGCAGCTTAGATATCTCTAGCGGGGGGTTGTCCTACAATGAGCAGTTCTTC.

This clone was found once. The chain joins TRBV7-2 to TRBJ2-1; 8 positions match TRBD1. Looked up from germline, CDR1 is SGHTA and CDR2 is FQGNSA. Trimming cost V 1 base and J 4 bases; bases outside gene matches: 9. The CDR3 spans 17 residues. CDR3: CASSLGGDGQGYNEQFF. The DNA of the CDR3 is TGTGCCAGCAGCTTAGGAGGGGACGGACAGGGATACAATGAGCAGTTCTTC.

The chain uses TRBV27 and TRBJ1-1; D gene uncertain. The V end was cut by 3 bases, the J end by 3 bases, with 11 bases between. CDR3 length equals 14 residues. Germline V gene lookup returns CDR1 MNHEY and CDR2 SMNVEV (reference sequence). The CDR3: CASSLAGQDTEAFF. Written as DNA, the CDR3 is TGTGCCAGCAGTTTGGCCGGGCAGGACACTGAAGCTTTCTTT.

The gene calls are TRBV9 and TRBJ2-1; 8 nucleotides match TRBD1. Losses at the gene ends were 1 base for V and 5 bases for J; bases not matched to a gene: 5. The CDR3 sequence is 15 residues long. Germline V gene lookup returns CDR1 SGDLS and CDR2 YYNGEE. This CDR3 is CASSVRTGSHNEQFF. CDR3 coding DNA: TGTGCCAGCAGCGTACGGACAGGGTCGCACAATGAGCAGTTCTTC.

The CDR3 here is CASSLDRPKPTPTDTQYF. DNA for the CDR3: TGTGCCAGCAGCTTAGATAGGCCAAAGCCGACCCCCACAGATACGCAGTATTTT. V is TRBV11-3 and J is TRBJ2-3; D remains ambiguous. Trimming shortened V by 0 bases and J by 2 bases, and 18 bases separated the two germline ends. Germline V gene sequence: CDR1 SGHNT, CDR2 YENEEA. This CDR3 comprises 18 residues.

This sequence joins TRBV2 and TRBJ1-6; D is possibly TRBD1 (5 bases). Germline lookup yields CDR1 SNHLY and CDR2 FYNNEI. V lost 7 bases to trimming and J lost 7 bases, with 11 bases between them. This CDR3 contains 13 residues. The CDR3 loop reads CASKGEGNSPLHF. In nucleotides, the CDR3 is TGTGCCAGCAAGGGCGAGGGGAATTCACCCCTCCACTTT.

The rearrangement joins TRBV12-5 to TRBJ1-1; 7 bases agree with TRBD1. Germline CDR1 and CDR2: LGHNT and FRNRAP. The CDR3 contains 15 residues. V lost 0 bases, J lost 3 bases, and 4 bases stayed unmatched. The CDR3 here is CASGLVGGADTEAFF. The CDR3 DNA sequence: TGTGCTAGTGGTTTGGTAGGGGGCGCGGACACTGAAGCTTTCTTT. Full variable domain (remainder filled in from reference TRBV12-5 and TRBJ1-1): DARVTQTPRHKVTEMGQEVTMRCQPILGHNTVFWYRQTMMQGLELLAYFRNRAPLDDSGMPKDRFSAEMPDATLATLKIQPSEPRDSAVYFCASGLVGGADTEAFFGQGTRLTVV.

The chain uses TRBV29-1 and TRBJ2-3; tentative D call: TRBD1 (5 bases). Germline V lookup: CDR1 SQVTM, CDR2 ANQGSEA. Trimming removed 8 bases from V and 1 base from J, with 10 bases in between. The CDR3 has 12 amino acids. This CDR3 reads CSSGHRTDTQYF. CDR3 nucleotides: TGCAGCTCCGGACACCGCACAGATACGCAGTATTTT.

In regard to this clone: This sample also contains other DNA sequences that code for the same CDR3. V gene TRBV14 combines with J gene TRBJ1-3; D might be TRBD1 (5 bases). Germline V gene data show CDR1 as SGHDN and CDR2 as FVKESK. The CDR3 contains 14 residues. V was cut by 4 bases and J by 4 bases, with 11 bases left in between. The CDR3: CASSPLGPGNTIYF. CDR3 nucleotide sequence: TGTGCCAGCAGCCCCTTGGGGCCAGGAAACACCATATATTTT. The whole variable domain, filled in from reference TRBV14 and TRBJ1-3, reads EAGVTQFPSHSVIEKGQTVTLRCDPISGHDNLYWYRRVMGKEIKFLLHFVKESKQDESGMPNNRFLAERTGGTYSTLKVQPAELEDSGVYFCASSPLGPGNTIYFGEGSWLTVV.

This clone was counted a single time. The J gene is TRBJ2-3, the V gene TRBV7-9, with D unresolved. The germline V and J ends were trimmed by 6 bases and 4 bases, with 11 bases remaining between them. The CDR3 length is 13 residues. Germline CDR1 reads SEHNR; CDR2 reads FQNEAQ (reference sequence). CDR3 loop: CASRGMGPDTQYF. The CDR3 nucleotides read TGTGCCAGCAGGGGGATGGGCCCAGATACGCAGTATTTT.

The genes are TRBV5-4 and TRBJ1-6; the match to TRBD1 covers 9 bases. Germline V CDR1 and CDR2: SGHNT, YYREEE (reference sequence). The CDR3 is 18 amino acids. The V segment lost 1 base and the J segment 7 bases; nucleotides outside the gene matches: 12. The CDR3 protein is CASSLWGFGDRVNSPLHF. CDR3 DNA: TGTGCCAGCAGCTTGTGGGGTTTCGGGGACAGGGTAAATTCACCCCTCCACTTT.

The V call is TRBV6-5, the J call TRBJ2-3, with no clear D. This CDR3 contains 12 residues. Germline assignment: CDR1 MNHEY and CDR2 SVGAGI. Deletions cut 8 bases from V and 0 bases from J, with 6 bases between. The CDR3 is CASRSSTDTQYF. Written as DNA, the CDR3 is TGTGCCAGCCGGTCCAGCACAGATACGCAGTATTTT.

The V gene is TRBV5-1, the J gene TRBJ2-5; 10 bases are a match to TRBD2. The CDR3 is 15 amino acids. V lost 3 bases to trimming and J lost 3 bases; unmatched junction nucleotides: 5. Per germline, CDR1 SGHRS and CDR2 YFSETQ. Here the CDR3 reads CASSSLGLAEETQYF. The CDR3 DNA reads TGCGCCAGCAGCTCCCTAGGACTAGCGGAAGAGACCCAGTACTTC.

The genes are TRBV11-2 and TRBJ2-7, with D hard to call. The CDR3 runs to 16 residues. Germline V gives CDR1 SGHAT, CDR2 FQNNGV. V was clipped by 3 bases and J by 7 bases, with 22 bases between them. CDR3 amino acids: CASSFAPLGRMGEQYF. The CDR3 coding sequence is TGTGCCAGCAGCTTTGCACCCCTTGGACGAATGGGTGAGCAGTACTTC.

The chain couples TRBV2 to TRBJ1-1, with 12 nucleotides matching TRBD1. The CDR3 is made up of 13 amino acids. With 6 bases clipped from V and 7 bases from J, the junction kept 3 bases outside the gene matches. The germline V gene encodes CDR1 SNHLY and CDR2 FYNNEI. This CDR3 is CASRGQGAGEAFF. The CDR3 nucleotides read TGTGCCAGCAGGGGACAGGGGGCTGGTGAAGCTTTCTTT.

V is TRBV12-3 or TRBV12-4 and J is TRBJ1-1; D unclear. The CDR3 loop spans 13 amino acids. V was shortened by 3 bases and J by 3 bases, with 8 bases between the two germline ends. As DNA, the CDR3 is TGTGCCAGCAGTTTGGGGTGGGACACTGAAGCTTTCTTT. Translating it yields CASSLGWDTEAFF.

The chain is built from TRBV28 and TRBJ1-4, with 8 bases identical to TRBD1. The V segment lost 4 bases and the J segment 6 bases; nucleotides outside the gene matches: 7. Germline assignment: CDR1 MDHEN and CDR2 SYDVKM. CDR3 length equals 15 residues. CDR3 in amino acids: CASSSQGAGYEKLFF. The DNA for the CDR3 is TGTGCCAGCAGTTCCCAGGGGGCAGGATATGAAAAACTGTTTTTT.

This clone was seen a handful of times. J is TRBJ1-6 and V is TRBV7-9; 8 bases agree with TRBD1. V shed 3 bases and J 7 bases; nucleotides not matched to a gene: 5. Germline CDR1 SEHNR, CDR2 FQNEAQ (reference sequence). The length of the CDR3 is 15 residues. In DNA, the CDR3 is TGTGCCAGCAGCTTCCCGGACAGGGTGAATTCACCCCTCCACTTT. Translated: CASSFPDRVNSPLHF.

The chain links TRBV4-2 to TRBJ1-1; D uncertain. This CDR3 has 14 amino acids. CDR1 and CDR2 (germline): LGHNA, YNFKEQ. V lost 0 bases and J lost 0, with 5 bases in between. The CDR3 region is CASSQDQVNTEAFF. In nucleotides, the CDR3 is TGTGCCAGCAGCCAAGATCAGGTGAACACTGAAGCTTTCTTT.

The CDR3 loop is CASSQALAPYNEQFF. The CDR3 DNA sequence: TGTGCCAGCAGCCAGGCGCTAGCACCCTACAATGAGCAGTTCTTC. The chain carries TRBV6-5 and TRBJ2-1; D perhaps matches TRBD2 (5 bases). Germline assignment: CDR1 MNHEY and CDR2 SVGAGI. Trimming took off 6 bases at V and 2 bases at J, with 14 bases between the two ends. This CDR3 spans 15 amino acids.

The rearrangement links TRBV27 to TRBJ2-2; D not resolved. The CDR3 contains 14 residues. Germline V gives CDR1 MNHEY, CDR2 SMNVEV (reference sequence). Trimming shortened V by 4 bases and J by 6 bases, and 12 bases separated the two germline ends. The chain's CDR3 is CASSWSRWAGELFF. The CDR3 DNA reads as TGTGCCAGCAGTTGGAGCCGGTGGGCCGGGGAGCTGTTTTTT.

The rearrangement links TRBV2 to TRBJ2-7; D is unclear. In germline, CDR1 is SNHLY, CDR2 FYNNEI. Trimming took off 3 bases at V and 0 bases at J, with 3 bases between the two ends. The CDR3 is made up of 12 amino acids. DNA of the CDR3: TGTGCCAGCAGTGACCACTCCTACGAGCAGTACTTC. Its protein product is CASSDHSYEQYF. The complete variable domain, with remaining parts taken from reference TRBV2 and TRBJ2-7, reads EPEVTQTPSHQVTQMGQEVILRCVPISNHLYFYWYRQILGQKVEFLVSFYNNEISEKSEIFDDQFSVERPDGSNFTLKIRSTKLEDSAMYFCASSDHSYEQYFGPGTRLTVT.

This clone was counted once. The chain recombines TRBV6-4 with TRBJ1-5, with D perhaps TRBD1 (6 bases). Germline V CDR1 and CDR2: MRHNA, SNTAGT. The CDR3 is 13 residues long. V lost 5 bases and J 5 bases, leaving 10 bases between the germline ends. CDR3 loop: CASSLDSDQPQHF. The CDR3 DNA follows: TGTGCCAGCAGTCTGGACAGCGATCAGCCCCAGCATTTT.